The 11 T cell receptor beta chains below all came from one sample that was sequenced in a study of cytomegalovirus exposure and HLA in healthy donors. TCRdb keeps only in-frame clones here, not all; method: immunoSEQ multiplex PCR. The sample contains 200,000 to 300,000 clones, roughly 88% of which appear only once. The material sequenced was PBMCs. These receptors originate from a woman aged 30 to 39 in good health and CMV-seronegative.

The V call is TRBV10-2, the J call TRBJ1-1; tentative D call: TRBD1 (5 bases). The germline CDR1 and CDR2 sequences are WSHSY and SAAADI. This CDR3 spans 13 amino acids. V was trimmed by 2 bases and J by 5 bases, leaving 9 bases between them. CDR3 loop: CASSEQGWTEAFF. In DNA, the CDR3 is TGCGCCAGCAGTGAGCAGGGTTGGACTGAAGCTTTCTTT.

This rearrangement joins TRBV5-4 to TRBJ2-1; D is ambiguous. V gave up 1 base and J gave up 4 bases, with 9 bases separating them. CDR1 is SGHNT, CDR2 YYREEE, per germline (reference sequence). The CDR3 is made up of 14 amino acids. CDR3 loop: CASSLLTVYNEQFF. The CDR3 DNA reads as TGTGCCAGCAGCTTGTTAACAGTATACAATGAGCAGTTCTTC.

This clone was counted many times. The rearrangement links TRBV5-1 to TRBJ2-7; 7 bases line up with TRBD2. CDR1 and CDR2 (germline): SGHRS, YFSETQ. CDR3 length: 18 amino acids. The V and J ends lost 3 bases and 1 base, in that order; junction bases with no gene match: 16. The CDR3 loop reads CASSSPPLASGFSYEQYF. CDR3 nucleotides: TGCGCCAGCAGCTCTCCCCCTTTAGCTAGCGGATTTTCCTACGAGCAGTACTTC.

The chain couples TRBV7-3 to TRBJ2-1; 10 bases agree with TRBD2. The CDR3 extends over 14 amino acids. Trimming removed 5 bases from V and 5 bases from J; junction bases left unmatched: 3. CDR1 is SGHTA and CDR2 is FQGTGA in the germline V gene. CDR3 region: CASSPGLADNEQFF. CDR3 in DNA: TGTGCCAGCAGCCCCGGACTAGCGGACAATGAGCAGTTCTTC.

The chain couples TRBV19 to TRBJ1-1; the D is unclear. This CDR3 comprises 14 residues. The V gene lost 1 base and the J gene lost 1 base, with 7 bases spanning the gap. In germline, CDR1 is LNHDA, CDR2 SQIVND (reference sequence). The CDR3 DNA sequence: TGTGCCAGTAGTATAGCGGCAGGGAACACTGAAGCTTTCTTT. Encoded protein: CASSIAAGNTEAFF.

As to this clone: Different DNA sequences within this sample yield the same CDR3. The chain joins TRBV5-1 to TRBJ2-7; D tentatively reads TRBD1 or TRBD2 (5 bases each). The CDR3 extends over 13 amino acids. V was trimmed by 1 base and J by 3 bases, leaving 8 bases between them. Germline V lookup: CDR1 SGHRS, CDR2 YFSETQ. The CDR3 bases are TGCGCCAGCAGCTTGACTGGGGGCTACGAGCAGTACTTC. Residues: CASSLTGGYEQYF.

The chain joins TRBV27 to TRBJ2-7; perhaps D is TRBD1 or TRBD2 (5 bases each). The CDR3 consists of 14 residues. Germline CDR1 is MNHEY and CDR2 is SMNVEV (reference sequence). Trimming removed 8 bases from V and 4 bases from J, with 18 bases in between. CDR3 region: CASRGRTKSYEQYF. CDR3 nucleotide sequence: TGTGCCAGCCGGGGACGGACCAAATCGTACGAGCAGTACTTC.

V usage is TRBV27 and J usage is TRBJ1-5, with TRBD1 matching over 9 bases. V shed 5 bases, J shed 11 bases, and the junction held 16 bases outside the gene matches. Germline CDR1 reads MNHEY; CDR2 reads SMNVEV (reference sequence). This CDR3 comprises 16 residues. The CDR3 sequence is CASSPELGQGLWAQHF. The CDR3 nucleotides read TGTGCCAGCAGTCCAGAACTGGGACAGGGTCTTTGGGCCCAGCATTTT.

This clone was counted once. CDR3 residues: CASSLRGSYGYTF. DNA of the CDR3: TGTGCCAGCAGCCTAAGGGGTTCCTATGGCTACACCTTC. The rearrangement uses TRBV27 and TRBJ1-2, with D possibly TRBD1 on 5 matching bases. CDR1 and CDR2 (germline): MNHEY, SMNVEV (reference sequence). The CDR3 has 13 amino acids. The V end was cut by 6 bases, the J end by 4 bases, with 12 bases between.

V and J are TRBV9 and TRBJ1-2; D unclear. Per the germline V gene, CDR1 is SGDLS and CDR2 is YYNGEE. This CDR3 contains 14 residues. V was shortened by 0 bases and J by 4 bases, with 10 bases between the two germline ends. CDR3 residues: CASSVGGQAYGYTF. The CDR3 coding sequence is TGTGCCAGCAGCGTAGGTGGTCAGGCCTATGGCTACACCTTC.

V usage is TRBV2 and J usage is TRBJ2-1; 10 bases match TRBD2. The CDR3 consists of 15 residues. Germline lookup yields CDR1 SNHLY and CDR2 FYNNEI. Unmatched junction bases numbered 7, after V lost 6 bases and J lost 5 bases. The CDR3 DNA reads as TGTGCCAGCAGCGTCAGGACTAGCGGACACAATGAGCAGTTCTTC. Residues: CASSVRTSGHNEQFF.